A selection of T cell receptor beta chains follows, all from one sample in a study of cytotoxic CD8 clonotypes in ibrutinib-treated CLL. Sequencing used immunoSEQ multiplex PCR; TCRdb keeps in-frame clones, though not all of them. Among over 100,000 clones listed, approximately 56% were seen once. Sequencing was performed on PBMCs, taken after 24 months of ibrutinib treatment. All receptors derive from a human donor with chronic lymphocytic leukemia. Both conserved end residues are part of each CDR3. A D gene is named only where the DNA matches it firmly. The listing skips clone size in some rows; elsewhere it reads once, few, many or a size class.

D: TRBD1
J: TRBJ2-7
size: .
V: TRBV19
CDR3: CASSTGQGAVYEQYF
DNA: TGTGCCAGTAGTACTGGACAGGGGGCAGTTTACGAGCAGTACTTC

D: .
J: TRBJ2-5
size: .
V: TRBV29-1
CDR3: CSVERGGQETQYF
DNA: TGCAGCGTTGAACGAGGGGGTCAAGAGACCCAGTACTTC

D: TRBD1
J: TRBJ2-1
size: .
V: TRBV6-1
CDR3: CASNRGQVLYNEQFF
DNA: TGTGCCAGCAATCGAGGACAGGTACTTTACAATGAGCAGTTCTTC

D: .
J: TRBJ1-5
size: .
V: TRBV4-1
CDR3: CASSPGALSNQPQHF
DNA: TGCGCCAGCAGTCCCGGAGCCCTGAGCAATCAGCCCCAGCATTTT

D: .
J: TRBJ2-2
size: many
V: TRBV2
CDR3: CATPRLANTGELFF
DNA: TGTGCCACACCACGACTAGCGAACACCGGGGAGCTGTTTTTT

D: .
J: TRBJ2-1
size: .
V: TRBV7-8
CDR3: CASSSTSGDRSFF
DNA: TGTGCCAGCAGCTCCACCTCGGGGGACCGGAGTTTCTTC

D: .
J: TRBJ1-4
size: .
V: TRBV29-1
CDR3: CSVGGYNEKLFF
DNA: TGCAGCGTTGGGGGATATAATGAAAAACTGTTTTTT

D: .
J: TRBJ1-2
size: few
V: TRBV6-6
CDR3: CATRGYGYTF
DNA: TGTGCCACCAGGGGCTATGGCTACACCTTC

D: TRBD1
J: TRBJ1-2
size: .
V: TRBV2
CDR3: CASRQGARGYTF
DNA: TGTGCCAGCAGGCAGGGGGCGCGTGGCTACACCTTC

D: .
J: TRBJ2-5
size: .
V: TRBV4-3
CDR3: CASSQGGGGRETQYF
DNA: TGCGCCAGCAGCCAAGGAGGGGGGGGCAGGGAGACCCAGTACTTC

D: .
J: TRBJ2-3
size: many
V: TRBV5-1
CDR3: CASSLLDTQYF
DNA: TGCGCCAGCAGCCTTTTAGATACGCAGTATTTT

D: .
J: TRBJ1-2
size: .
V: TRBV7-8
CDR3: CASSLSGTMATPSF
DNA: .

D: .
J: TRBJ2-5
size: .
V: TRBV6-5
CDR3: CASSPGAGVKTQYF
DNA: TGTGCCAGCAGCCCGGGGGCAGGGGTGAAGACCCAGTACTTC

D: .
J: TRBJ1-5
size: .
V: TRBV30
CDR3: CAWSVPGNRGQPQHF
DNA: TGTGCCTGGAGTGTACCCGGGAATCGGGGTCAGCCCCAGCATTTT

D: TRBD1
J: TRBJ1-6
size: .
V: TRBV19
CDR3: CASSLAGLGTVNSPLHF
DNA: TGTGCCAGTAGCCTTGCCGGTCTCGGGACAGTTAATTCACCCCTCCACTTT

D: .
J: TRBJ2-3
size: .
V: TRBV9
CDR3: CASSARADITDTQYF
DNA: TGTGCCAGCAGCGCGAGAGCGGATATCACAGATACGCAGTATTTT

D: TRBD2
J: TRBJ2-5
size: .
V: TRBV6-6
CDR3: CASSFFGEGTQYF
DNA: TGTGCCAGCAGCTTCTTCGGGGAGGGGACCCAGTACTTC

D: .
J: TRBJ1-2
size: few
V: TRBV30
CDR3: CAWKVQAYGYTF
DNA: TGTGCCTGGAAGGTGCAGGCCTATGGCTACACCTTC

D: TRBD2
J: TRBJ2-5
size: .
V: TRBV29-1
CDR3: CSVEDLGEGETQYF
DNA: TGCAGCGTTGAAGATCTAGGGGAGGGAGAGACCCAGTACTTC

D: TRBD2
J: TRBJ2-2
size: .
V: TRBV10-3
CDR3: CASSGAANGELFF
DNA: TGTGCCAGTAGCGGGGCAGCTAACGGGGAGCTGTTTTTT

D: .
J: TRBJ2-7
size: .
V: TRBV6-5
CDR3: CASRTVGEQYF
DNA: TGTGCCAGCAGAACCGTTGGGGAGCAGTACTTC

D: .
J: TRBJ1-5
size: .
V: TRBV15
CDR3: CATRRNNQPQHF
DNA: TGTGCCACCCGACGGAATAATCAGCCCCAGCATTTT

D: .
J: TRBJ1-3
size: .
V: TRBV30
CDR3: CAWSAGAHPGNTIYF
DNA: TGTGCCTGGAGTGCGGGGGCGCATCCTGGAAACACCATATATTTT

D: TRBD1
J: TRBJ2-7
size: .
V: TRBV28
CDR3: CASSMGTGVYEQYF
DNA: TGTGCCAGCAGTATGGGGACAGGGGTTTACGAGCAGTACTTC

D: .
J: TRBJ1-6
size: .
V: TRBV28
CDR3: CASSLEKSSYNSPLHF
DNA: TGTGCCAGCAGTTTAGAGAAAAGCTCCTATAATTCACCCCTCCACTTT

D: .
J: TRBJ2-7
size: few
V: TRBV5-1
CDR3: CASSTGPYEQYF
DNA: TGCGCCAGCAGCACGGGACCCTACGAGCAGTACTTC

D: TRBD1
J: TRBJ2-1
size: .
V: TRBV7-3
CDR3: CASSPTGGVREQFF
DNA: TGTGCCAGCAGCCCGACAGGGGGAGTGAGGGAGCAGTTCTTC

D: TRBD1
J: TRBJ1-1
size: .
V: TRBV10-2
CDR3: CASSAGDRGANTEAFF
DNA: TGCGCCAGCAGTGCGGGGGACAGGGGGGCGAACACTGAAGCTTTCTTT

D: .
J: TRBJ2-5
size: .
V: TRBV18
CDR3: CASSPPQVQGSGETQYF
DNA: TGTGCCAGCTCACCACCGCAAGTACAGGGGAGCGGGGAGACCCAGTACTTC

D: .
J: TRBJ2-3
size: .
V: TRBV30
CDR3: CAWSHGTDTQYF
DNA: TGTGCCTGGAGCCACGGCACAGATACGCAGTATTTT

D: .
J: TRBJ2-1
size: .
V: TRBV30
CDR3: CAWTKRREQFF
DNA: TGTGCCTGGACAAAGAGGAGGGAGCAGTTCTTC